Listed below are T cell receptor beta chains from one sample, sequenced in a study of T cells in tuberculosis. Sequencing used immunoSEQ multiplex PCR; TCRdb keeps in-frame clones, though not all of them. The sample yields roughly 34,000 clones, 95% to 96% seen once. The sequencing sample was made of PBMCs. Receptors originate from a donor between 10 and 29 years old with latent tuberculosis or without tuberculosis infection. Both conserved end residues are part of each CDR3. D genes are given only for firm matches. Clone size is given for some rows only: seen once, a few or many times, or a class if the clone is expanded.

V	J	D	size	CDR3	DNA
TRBV5-4	TRBJ1-2	-	-	CASSRTQGTGYTF	TGTGCCAGCAGCCGGACACAGGGAACGGGCTACACCTTC
TRBV30	TRBJ2-7	TRBD1	-	CAWSVDRGPYEQYF	TGTGCCTGGAGTGTAGACAGGGGTCCCTACGAGCAGTACTTC
TRBV9	TRBJ2-1	-	-	CASSVRSESSEQFF	TGTGCCAGCAGCGTAAGGAGCGAATCGTCTGAGCAGTTCTTC
TRBV5-5	TRBJ2-5	TRBD1	once	CASSLGPMDRGETQYF	TGTGCCAGCAGCTTGGGTCCAATGGACAGGGGAGAGACCCAGTACTTC
TRBV7-3	TRBJ2-3	-	-	CASSPLGAPDTQYF	TGTGCCAGCAGCCCATTAGGAGCCCCAGATACGCAGTATTTT
TRBV25-1	TRBJ2-1	-	-	CASSEYSSLGREQFF	TGTGCCAGCAGTGAATACAGTAGTTTGGGGCGTGAGCAGTTCTTC
TRBV4-3	TRBJ2-2	TRBD2	-	CASSQVSGLAGARTGELFF	TGCGCCAGCAGCCAAGTTTCGGGACTAGCGGGGGCTAGAACCGGGGAGCTGTTTTTT
TRBV21-1	TRBJ1-2	-	few	CASSKGVRGDYGYTF	TGTGCCAGCAGCAAAGGGGTCAGGGGAGACTATGGCTACACCTTC
TRBV14	TRBJ1-3	-	-	CASSQLTGGNTIYF	TGTGCCAGCAGCCAATTGACAGGAGGAAACACCATATATTTT
TRBV27	TRBJ2-1	TRBD2	-	CASTPGLAGFNEQFF	TGTGCCAGCACCCCGGGACTAGCGGGTTTCAATGAGCAGTTCTTC
TRBV6-5	TRBJ2-5	-	-	CASSQDPGGTQYF	TGTGCCAGCAGTCAAGATCCCGGGGGGACCCAGTACTTC
TRBV4-1	TRBJ2-1	TRBD2	-	CASSQEGLGGTNNEQFF	TGCGCCAGCAGCCAAGAGGGGTTGGGAGGGACGAACAATGAGCAGTTCTTC
TRBV5-4	TRBJ1-3	-	few	CASSLGFRKAEDSGNTIYF	TGTGCCAGCAGCTTGGGATTCAGGAAGGCAGAAGACTCTGGAAACACCATATATTTT
TRBV7-9	TRBJ2-7	-	medium-sized	CASSLGPREQYF	TGTGCCAGCAGCTTAGGGCCGAGGGAGCAGTACTTC
TRBV11-2	TRBJ2-1	-	-	CASSLRSGGYNEQFF	TGTGCCAGCAGCTTAAGGTCCGGGGGCTACAATGAGCAGTTCTTC
TRBV5-4	TRBJ2-1	TRBD1	-	CASSIDRASYNEQFF	TGTGCCAGCAGCATCGACAGGGCGTCCTACAATGAGCAGTTCTTC
TRBV19	TRBJ2-3	TRBD1	-	CASSDDRATFTDTQYF	TGTGCCAGTAGTGATGACAGGGCGACCTTTACAGATACGCAGTATTTT
TRBV11-2	TRBJ1-6	-	-	CASSFSRDSPLHF	TGTGCCAGCAGCTTTAGCAGAGATTCACCCCTCCACTTT
TRBV25-1	TRBJ2-3	TRBD2	-	CASSDAGGGTDTQYF	TGTGCCAGCAGTGATGCGGGGGGCGGAACAGATACGCAGTATTTT
TRBV2	TRBJ1-5	-	once	CASSKGGLGNQPQHF	TGTGCCAGCAGTAAGGGGGGGCTAGGCAATCAGCCCCAGCATTTT
TRBV9	TRBJ2-1	-	-	CASSVGAAGLDNEQFF	TGTGCCAGCAGCGTAGGGGCCGCGGGGTTAGACAATGAGCAGTTCTTC
TRBV7-3	TRBJ1-1	TRBD1	-	CASSARQGASTEAFF	TGTGCCAGCAGCGCCCGACAGGGGGCGTCCACTGAAGCTTTCTTT
TRBV5-6	TRBJ2-3	TRBD2	once	CASSPTSGRLDTQYF	TGTGCCAGCAGCCCGACTAGCGGTAGATTGGATACGCAGTATTTT
TRBV15	TRBJ1-2	-	once	CATSRGGDYGYTF	TGTGCCACCAGCAGAGGGGGGGACTATGGCTACACCTTC
TRBV6-1	TRBJ2-3	-	-	CASSGQYTDTQYF	TGTGCCAGCAGTGGGCAATACACAGATACGCAGTATTTT